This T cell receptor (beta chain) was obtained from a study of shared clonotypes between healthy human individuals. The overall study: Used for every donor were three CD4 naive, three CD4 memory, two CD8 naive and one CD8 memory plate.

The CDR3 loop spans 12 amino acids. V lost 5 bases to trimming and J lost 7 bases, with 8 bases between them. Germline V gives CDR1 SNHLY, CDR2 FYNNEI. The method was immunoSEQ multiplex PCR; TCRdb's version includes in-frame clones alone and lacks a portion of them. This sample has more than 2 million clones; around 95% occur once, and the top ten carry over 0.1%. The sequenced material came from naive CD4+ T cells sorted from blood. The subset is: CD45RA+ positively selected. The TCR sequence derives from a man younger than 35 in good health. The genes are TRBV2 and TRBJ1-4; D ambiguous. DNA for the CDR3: TGTGCCAGCAGTACACAAGGTGAAAAACTGTTTTTT. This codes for CASSTQGEKLFF.